These T cell receptor beta chains were read from a single sample in a study of early T cells in non-severe SARS-CoV-2 infection. A single record per CDR3 protein comes from TCRdb applying MiXCR to the 5' RACE reads. The table shows approximately 35,000 distinct CDR3 sequences, with around 5% occurring only once. Sequenced: whole blood. The receptors were gathered from an adult who was a healthcare worker with PCR-confirmed SARS-CoV-2 infection or an uninfected control (not recorded which). CDR3s include the opening cysteine and the closing phenylalanine or tryptophan. D genes are given only for firm matches. Only part of the rows carry a size: once, few, many, or a class if the clone is expanded.

V: TRBV7-6
length: 16
size: NA
J: TRBJ2-1
D: TRBD2
CDR3: CASSAQPGTSHNEQFF
DNA: TGTGCCAGCAGCGCCCAACCCGGGACTAGCCACAATGAGCAGTTCTTC

V: TRBV6-1
length: 14
size: NA
J: TRBJ1-5
D: NA
CDR3: CASSDSYSNQPQHF
DNA: TGTGCCAGCAGTGACAGTTATAGCAATCAGCCCCAGCATTTT

V: TRBV12-3/TRBV12-4
length: 14
size: many
J: TRBJ1-1
D: NA
CDR3: CASNIRAGNGEAFF
DNA: TGTGCCAGCAACATTCGGGCAGGCAACGGGGAAGCTTTCTTT

V: TRBV30
length: 13
size: many
J: TRBJ1-1
D: NA
CDR3: CAWSVRTAAEAFF
DNA: TGTGCCTGGAGTGTAAGGACAGCAGCTGAAGCTTTCTTT

V: TRBV29-1
length: 12
size: NA
J: TRBJ2-7
D: NA
CDR3: CSVESGPYEQYF
DNA: TGCAGCGTTGAGTCAGGACCCTACGAGCAGTACTTC

V: TRBV4-2
length: 16
size: NA
J: TRBJ2-3
D: NA
CDR3: CASSQAGQGNTDTQYF
DNA: TGTGCCAGCAGCCAAGCGGGGCAGGGGAACACAGATACGCAGTATTTT

V: TRBV7-6
length: 12
size: many
J: TRBJ2-1
D: TRBD2
CDR3: CASSHLSGGQFF
DNA: TGTGCCAGCAGCCATCTAAGCGGGGGGCAGTTCTTC

V: TRBV27
length: 13
size: few
J: TRBJ2-4
D: TRBD1
CDR3: CASSVHRGNIQYF
DNA: TGTGCCAGCAGTGTCCACAGGGGTAACATTCAGTACTTC

V: TRBV7-9
length: 13
size: many
J: TRBJ2-7
D: TRBD2
CDR3: CASSWTSEGEQYF
DNA: TGTGCCAGCAGCTGGACTAGTGAGGGCGAGCAGTACTTC

V: TRBV11-2
length: 20
size: many
J: TRBJ2-7
D: TRBD2
CDR3: CASSLPPGLRRTSGAYEQYF
DNA: TGTGCCAGCAGCTTACCCCCGGGGTTGAGACGGACTAGCGGGGCCTACGAGCAGTACTTC

V: TRBV20-1
length: 15
size: many
J: TRBJ2-1
D: NA
CDR3: CSASRDPGSYNEQFF
DNA: TGCAGTGCTAGCCGGGACCCAGGCTCCTACAATGAGCAGTTCTTC

V: TRBV7-9
length: 18
size: few
J: TRBJ2-7
D: NA
CDR3: CASSPSSIAGGPSYEQYF
DNA: TGTGCCAGCAGCCCTTCCAGCATCGCCGGGGGTCCCTCCTACGAGCAGTACTTC

V: TRBV18
length: 17
size: NA
J: TRBJ1-3
D: NA
CDR3: CASSPIGTASSGNTIYF
DNA: TGTGCCAGCTCACCAATCGGGACGGCGAGCTCTGGAAACACCATATATTTT

V: TRBV12-3/TRBV12-4
length: 14
size: NA
J: TRBJ1-5
D: NA
CDR3: CASSLRGAFQPQHF
DNA: TGTGCCAGCAGTTTAAGGGGGGCTTTTCAGCCCCAGCATTTT

V: TRBV28
length: 12
size: many
J: TRBJ2-3
D: TRBD1
CDR3: CASSTGVDTQYF
DNA: TGTGCCAGCAGCACAGGGGTAGATACGCAGTATTTT

V: TRBV6-1
length: 15
size: many
J: TRBJ2-2
D: NA
CDR3: CASSVNTGYTGELFF
DNA: TGTGCCAGCAGTGTTAACACAGGATACACCGGGGAGCTGTTTTTT

V: TRBV28
length: 16
size: NA
J: TRBJ1-1
D: TRBD1
CDR3: CASSFPGTGGRTEAFF
DNA: TGTGCCAGCAGTTTCCCAGGGACAGGGGGACGGACTGAAGCTTTCTTT

V: TRBV11-2
length: 17
size: NA
J: TRBJ2-3
D: NA
CDR3: CASSLVVIGGGSDTQYF
DNA: TGTGCCAGCAGCTTAGTGGTTATTGGGGGTGGGTCTGATACGCAGTATTTT

V: TRBV4-3
length: 14
size: few
J: TRBJ2-2
D: NA
CDR3: CASSQLINTGELFF
DNA: TGCGCCAGCAGCCAATTGATAAACACCGGGGAGCTGTTTTTT

V: TRBV16
length: 14
size: many
J: TRBJ2-7
D: TRBD1
CDR3: CASSQLDRGYEQYF
DNA: TGTGCCAGCAGCCAATTGGACAGGGGTTACGAGCAGTACTTC

V: TRBV20-1
length: 15
size: medium-sized
J: TRBJ2-2
D: NA
CDR3: CSARDLLADTGELFF
DNA: TGCAGTGCTAGAGATCTTCTAGCAGACACCGGGGAGCTGTTTTTT

V: TRBV11-2
length: 16
size: NA
J: TRBJ2-7
D: NA
CDR3: CASSLGHGEVPYEQYF
DNA: TGTGCCAGCAGCTTAGGGCACGGGGAAGTACCCTACGAGCAGTACTTC

V: TRBV18
length: 15
size: few
J: TRBJ2-1
D: NA
CDR3: CASSLGRQNYNEQFF
DNA: TGTGCCAGCTCACTGGGGAGACAGAACTACAATGAGCAGTTCTTC

V: TRBV20-1
length: 14
size: many
J: TRBJ2-5
D: NA
CDR3: CSAVRLGAQETQYF
DNA: TGCAGCGCCGTCAGACTAGGTGCTCAAGAGACCCAGTACTTC

V: TRBV5-1
length: 14
size: many
J: TRBJ1-1
D: NA
CDR3: CASSLTGTHTEAFF
DNA: TGCGCCAGCAGCTTGACAGGTACCCACACTGAAGCTTTCTTT

V: TRBV7-3
length: 15
size: many
J: TRBJ2-3
D: NA
CDR3: CASSYGAINADTQYF
DNA: TGTGCCAGCAGCTACGGCGCAATAAATGCAGATACGCAGTATTTT